These 6 T cell receptor beta chains share one sample of origin, sequenced in a study of monozygotic twins with inflammatory bowel disease. TCRdb reworked the 5' RACE reads into one entry per CDR3 protein, no DNA. There are some 190,000 distinct CDR3 sequences in the sample, with around 7.7% held by the top ten. Sequences were obtained from blood. The source of these receptors is a human donor with ulcerative colitis or Crohn's disease, or a healthy co-twin of an affected twin (not recorded which).

The chain combines TRBV7-9 with TRBJ1-2; TCRdb outputs TRBD1, but without DNA this stays unchecked. The CDR3 totals 16 residues. Germline values: CDR1 SEHNR, CDR2 FQNEAQ (reference sequence). CDR3 sequence: CASSPVGALANYGYTF. Looking up the rest from reference TRBV7-9 and TRBJ1-2 gives the full variable domain: DTGVSQNPRHKITKRGQNVTFRCDPISEHNRLYWYRQTLGQGPEFLTYFQNEAQLEKSRLLSDRFSAERPKGSFSTLEIQRTEQGDSAMYLCASSPVGALANYGYTFGSGTRLTVV.

The rearrangement links TRBV6-6 to TRBJ1-4; the TRBD1 assignment by TCRdb is unverifiable without DNA. In germline, CDR1 is MNHNY, CDR2 SVGAGI (reference sequence). There are 14 residues in the CDR3. CDR3 protein: CASSSQVVNEKLFF.

The chain has TRBV25-1 and TRBJ1-4; as DNA is missing, the TRBD1 call by TCRdb cannot be tested. The CDR3 is 16 amino acids. Germline V gives CDR1 MGHDK, CDR2 SYGVNS. CDR3 sequence reads: CASSEGGQATNEKLFF.

The rearrangement links TRBV7-9 to TRBJ2-5; TCRdb lists TRBD1, though no DNA is available to test this call. The CDR3 length is 16 residues. The germline V gene has CDR1 SEHNR and CDR2 FQNEAQ (reference sequence). The CDR3 region is CASSLGGATSGETQYF.

This rearrangement joins TRBV10-2 to TRBJ2-7; TCRdb lists TRBD2, though no DNA is available to test this call. Germline CDR1 reads WSHSY; CDR2 reads SAAADI. The CDR3 covers 14 residues. Here the CDR3 reads CASMGSGRLHEQYF.

The V gene is TRBV5-1, the J gene TRBJ2-7; TCRdb reports TRBD2, a call that lacks DNA to check it against. This CDR3 region has 13 residues. Germline assignment: CDR1 SGHRS and CDR2 YFSETQ. This CDR3 reads CASSRRPDGEQYF.